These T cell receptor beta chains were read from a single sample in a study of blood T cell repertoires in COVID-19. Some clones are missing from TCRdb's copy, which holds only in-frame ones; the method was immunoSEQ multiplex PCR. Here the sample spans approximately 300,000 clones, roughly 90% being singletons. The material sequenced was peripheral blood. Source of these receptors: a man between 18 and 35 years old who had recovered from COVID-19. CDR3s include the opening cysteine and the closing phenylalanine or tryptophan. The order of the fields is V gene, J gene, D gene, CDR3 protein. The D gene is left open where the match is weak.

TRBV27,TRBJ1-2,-,CASSLGTEGYTF
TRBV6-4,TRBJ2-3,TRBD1,CASSAAGGEADTQYF
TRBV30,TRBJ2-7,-,CAWSLASYEQYF
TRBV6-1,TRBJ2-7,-,CASSDFGEDEQYF
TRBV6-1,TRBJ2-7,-,CASSDSSYEQYF
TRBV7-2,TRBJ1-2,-,CASSSFLTTNYGYTF
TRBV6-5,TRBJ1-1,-,CASSYSLHDSEAFF
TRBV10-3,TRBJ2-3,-,CAISDFGPPGDTQYF
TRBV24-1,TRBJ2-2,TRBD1,CATSDRGQGNTGELFF
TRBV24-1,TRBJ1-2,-,CATSDGLYGYTF
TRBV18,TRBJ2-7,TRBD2,CASSPNSGSISYEQYF
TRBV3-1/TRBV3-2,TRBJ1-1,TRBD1,CASSQDSNRGRTEAFF
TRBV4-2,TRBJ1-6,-,CASSQVGRGGPNSPLHF
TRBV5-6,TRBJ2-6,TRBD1,CASSVLRTGGAGANVLTF
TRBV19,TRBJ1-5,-,CASSIYGFNQPQHF
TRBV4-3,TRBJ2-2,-,CASSQSTGLAGELFF
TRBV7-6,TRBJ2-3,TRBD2,CASSATFWGGPADTQYF
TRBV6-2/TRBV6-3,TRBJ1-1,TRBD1,CASSRPTGVGEAFF
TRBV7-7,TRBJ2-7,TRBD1,CASSFSGQGPQYF
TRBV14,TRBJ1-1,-,CASSLLRGTEAFF
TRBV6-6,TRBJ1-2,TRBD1,CASSPTGQGLFDGYTF
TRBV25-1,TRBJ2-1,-,CASSEAFTHNEQFF